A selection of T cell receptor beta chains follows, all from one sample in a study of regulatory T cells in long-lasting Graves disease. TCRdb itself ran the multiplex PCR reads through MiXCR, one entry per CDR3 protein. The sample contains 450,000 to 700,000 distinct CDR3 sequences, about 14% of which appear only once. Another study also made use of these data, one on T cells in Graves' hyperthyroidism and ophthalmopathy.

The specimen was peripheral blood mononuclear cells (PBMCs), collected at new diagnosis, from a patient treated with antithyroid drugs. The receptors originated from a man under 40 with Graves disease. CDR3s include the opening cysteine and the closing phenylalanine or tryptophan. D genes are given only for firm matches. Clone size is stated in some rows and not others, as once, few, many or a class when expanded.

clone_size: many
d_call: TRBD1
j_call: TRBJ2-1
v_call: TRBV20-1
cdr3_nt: TGCAGTGCTCGTGGGACAGTCTACAATGAGCTCTTC
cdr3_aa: CSARGTVYNELF

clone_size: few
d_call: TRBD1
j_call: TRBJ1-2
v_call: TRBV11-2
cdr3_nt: TGTGCCAGCAGCTTCACCGCCCGGACAGGGGAATTAAATGGCTACACCTTC
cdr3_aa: CASSFTARTGELNGYTF

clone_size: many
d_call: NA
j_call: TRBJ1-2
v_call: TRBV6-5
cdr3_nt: TGTGCCAGCAGTTACTCGAGCGCCGGGGGCACTGGCTACACCTTC
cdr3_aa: CASSYSSAGGTGYTF

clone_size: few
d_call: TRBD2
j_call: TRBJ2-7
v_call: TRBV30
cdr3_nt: TGTGCCTGGTTGACTAGCGGGGCCTACGAGCAGTACTTC
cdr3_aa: CAWLTSGAYEQYF

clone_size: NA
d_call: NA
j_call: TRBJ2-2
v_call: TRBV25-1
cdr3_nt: TGTGCCAGCAGTGATACGTACGAAGGCACCGGGGAGCTGTTTTTT
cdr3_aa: CASSDTYEGTGELFF

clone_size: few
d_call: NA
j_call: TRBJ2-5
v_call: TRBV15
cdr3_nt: TGTGCCACCAGCAGAGAGAGTACGGGGGCGCACCAAGAGACCCAGTACTTC
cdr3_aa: CATSRESTGAHQETQYF

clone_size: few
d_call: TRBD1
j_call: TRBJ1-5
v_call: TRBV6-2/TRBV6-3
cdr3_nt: TGTGCCAGCAGGGGACAGGGCCCTAACCAGCCCCAGCATTTT
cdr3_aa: CASRGQGPNQPQHF

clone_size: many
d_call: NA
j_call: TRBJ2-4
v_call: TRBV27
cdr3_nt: TGTGCCAGCAGTTCCCAGGGGTCTCTAAGGTTTCAGTACTTC
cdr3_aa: CASSSQGSLRFQYF

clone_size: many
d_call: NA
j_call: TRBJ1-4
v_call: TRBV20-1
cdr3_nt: TGCAGTGCTAGAGCCGGGGAGGAAAAACTGTTTTTT
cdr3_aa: CSARAGEEKLFF

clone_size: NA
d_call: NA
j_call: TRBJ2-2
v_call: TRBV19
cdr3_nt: TGTGCCAGTCACCCGGGACACCGTACCGGGGAGCTGTTTTTT
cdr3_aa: CASHPGHRTGELFF

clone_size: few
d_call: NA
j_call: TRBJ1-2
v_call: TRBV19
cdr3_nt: TGTGCCAGTAGCCACACAACCGCAGGGGTCGGCTACACCTTC
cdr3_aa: CASSHTTAGVGYTF

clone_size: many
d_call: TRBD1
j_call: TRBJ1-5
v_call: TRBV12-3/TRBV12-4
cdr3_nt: TGTGCCAGCAGTTCAGGGGGGGGTTCTATTAGCAATCAGCCCCAGCATTTT
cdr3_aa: CASSSGGGSISNQPQHF

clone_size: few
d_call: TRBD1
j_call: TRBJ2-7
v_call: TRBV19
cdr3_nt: TGTGCCAGTAGTATGGTCGGGACAGAGGACTACGAGCAGTACTTC
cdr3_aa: CASSMVGTEDYEQYF

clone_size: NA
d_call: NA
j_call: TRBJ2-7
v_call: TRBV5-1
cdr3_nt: TGCGCCAGCAGCCCAGGGGCGGGTGGACTCCACGAGCAGTACTTC
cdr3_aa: CASSPGAGGLHEQYF

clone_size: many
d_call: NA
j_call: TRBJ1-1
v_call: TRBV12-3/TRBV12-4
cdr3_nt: TGTGCCAGCATCACAGGGAATTGGAACACTGAAGCTTTCTTT
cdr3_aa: CASITGNWNTEAFF

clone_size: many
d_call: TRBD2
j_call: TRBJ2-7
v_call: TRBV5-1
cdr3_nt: TGCGCCAGCAGCTGGACTAGCGGGAGCACCAACGAGCAGTACTTC
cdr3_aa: CASSWTSGSTNEQYF

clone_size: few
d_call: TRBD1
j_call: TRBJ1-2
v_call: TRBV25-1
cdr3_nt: TGTGCCAGCGGGACAGGGGGCGCCTACACCTTC
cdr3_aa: CASGTGGAYTF